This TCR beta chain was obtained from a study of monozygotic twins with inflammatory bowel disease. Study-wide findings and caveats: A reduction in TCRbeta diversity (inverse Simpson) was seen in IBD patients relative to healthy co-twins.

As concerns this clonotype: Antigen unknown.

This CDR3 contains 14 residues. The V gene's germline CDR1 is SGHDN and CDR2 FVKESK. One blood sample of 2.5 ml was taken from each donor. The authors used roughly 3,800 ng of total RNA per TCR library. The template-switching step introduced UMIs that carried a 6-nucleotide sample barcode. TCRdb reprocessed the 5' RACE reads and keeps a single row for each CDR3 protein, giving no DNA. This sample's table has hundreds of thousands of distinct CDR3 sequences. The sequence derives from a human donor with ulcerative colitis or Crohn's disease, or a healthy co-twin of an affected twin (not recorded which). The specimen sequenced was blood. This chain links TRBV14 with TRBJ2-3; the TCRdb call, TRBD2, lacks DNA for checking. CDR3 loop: CASSQVAVTDTQYF.